The 31 T cell receptor beta chains presented below share a single source sample, sequenced in a study of beta chain features in type 1 diabetes. Study observations and caveats: When Type 1 diabetes patients were examined, their TCRB CDR3s proved moderately but significantly shorter in all four CD4+ subsets.

Antigens for these TCRs are unknown. cDNA synthesis used the whole RNA isolate, giving expressed TCRB sequences. The protocol was immunoSEQ multiplex PCR, while the TCRdb copy is restricted to in-frame clones and leaves out a portion. There are over 150,000 clones in the sample; less than 9.5% occur only once, and approximately 0.87% lies in the top ten. Source material: central memory CD4+ T cells from blood. The receptors come from a woman in her forties with type 1 diabetes.

This sequence joins TRBV11-3 and TRBJ2-3; no reliable D call. The CDR3 totals 13 residues. In germline, CDR1 is SGHNT, CDR2 YENEEA. V shed 1 base and J shed 0 bases, with 2 bases lying between them. The chain's CDR3 is CASSLASTDTQYF. Here the CDR3 DNA reads TGTGCCAGCAGCTTAGCTAGCACAGATACGCAGTATTTT. The whole variable domain, filled in from reference TRBV11-3 and TRBJ2-3, reads EAGVVQSPRYKIIEKKQPVAFWCNPISGHNTLYWYLQNLGQGPELLIRYENEEAVDDSQLPKDRFSAERLKGVDSTLKIQPAELGDSAVYLCASSLASTDTQYFGPGTRLTVL.

V and J are TRBV5-1 and TRBJ1-4, with D unclear. The CDR3 has 15 residues. CDR1 and CDR2 from the germline V gene are SGHRS and YFSETQ. Trimming removed 0 bases from V and 5 bases from J, with 11 bases in between. DNA for the CDR3: TGCGCCAGCAGCTTGGTCCCAGGCAGGAATGAAAAACTGTTTTTT. Translation: CASSLVPGRNEKLFF.

This clone was counted only a few times. The genes are TRBV11-2 and TRBJ1-2; D is possibly TRBD1 (6 bases). Looked up from germline, CDR1 is SGHAT and CDR2 is FQNNGV. This CDR3 is built from 15 residues. Trimming left V 5 bases short and J 3 bases short, with 16 bases between. CDR3 nucleotides: TGTGCCAGCAGCCCATCGACAGGACGCGACTATGGCTACACCTTC. Its translation is CASSPSTGRDYGYTF.

This clone appeared a few times. The chain couples TRBV27 to TRBJ2-3; perhaps TRBD2 as D (6 bases). This CDR3 contains 15 residues. Trimming stripped 2 bases from V and 2 bases from J, with 11 bases between. Germline values: CDR1 MNHEY, CDR2 SMNVEV (reference sequence). The CDR3 nucleotides read TGTGCCAGCAGTTTAACCAGCGGGTTCACAGATACGCAGTATTTT. Protein sequence: CASSLTSGFTDTQYF.

The rearrangement links TRBV7-9 to TRBJ2-7, with D perhaps TRBD1 (6 bases). The CDR3 contains 15 residues. V gave up 5 bases and J gave up 0 bases, with 14 bases separating them. Germline CDR1 SEHNR, CDR2 FQNEAQ (reference sequence). As DNA, the CDR3 is TGTGCCAGCAGCCCCCGAGGACAGAGCTCCTACGAGCAGTACTTC. This encodes CASSPRGQSSYEQYF.

V gene TRBV29-1 combines with J gene TRBJ2-3; possibly TRBD1 for D (6 bases). Germline V gives CDR1 SQVTM, CDR2 ANQGSEA. This CDR3 region has 15 residues. V lost 3 bases and J lost 2, with 15 bases in between. CDR3 coding DNA: TGCAGCGTTGATCGGGGCAGGGGATCCACAGATACGCAGTATTTT. Its translation is CSVDRGRGSTDTQYF.

This clone was observed a few times. The CDR3 protein is CASSRASTGADTQYF. The CDR3 DNA reads as TGTGCCAGCAGCCGCGCCTCGACAGGGGCAGATACGCAGTATTTT. This chain connects TRBV14 to TRBJ2-3, with 8 bases aligning to TRBD1. Germline loops: CDR1 SGHDN, CDR2 FVKESK. Losses at the gene ends were 4 bases for V and 4 bases for J; bases not matched to a gene: 7. The CDR3 consists of 15 residues.

This chain links TRBV6-5 with TRBJ1-1; no clear D. Germline V lookup: CDR1 MNHEY, CDR2 SVGAGI. This CDR3 is 13 amino acids long. The V gene lost 3 bases and the J gene lost 0 bases, with 5 bases spanning the gap. CDR3 in amino acids: CASSYVVNTEAFF. The CDR3 bases are TGTGCCAGCAGTTATGTAGTGAACACTGAAGCTTTCTTT.

This clone has a handful of counts. The chain links TRBV5-1 to TRBJ1-2; D remains unclear. The CDR3 runs 17 residues. Germline loops: CDR1 SGHRS, CDR2 YFSETQ. Between the trimmed V and J ends, which lost 2 bases and 1 base, there was a span of 18 bases. The CDR3 DNA is TGCGCCAGCAGCTTTCAGAGTCGAAAGAACTATAACTATGGCTACACCTTC. Translation gives CASSFQSRKNYNYGYTF.

In its sample, this clone ranks as medium-sized. The J gene is TRBJ2-1, the V gene TRBV27; TRBD1 matches 7 bases. The CDR3 is 17 residues long. Germline V lookup: CDR1 MNHEY, CDR2 SMNVEV (reference sequence). V lost 5 bases to trimming and J lost 5 bases; unmatched junction nucleotides: 15. This chain's CDR3 is CASSQPYRQGWNNEQFF. In nucleotides, the CDR3 is TGTGCCAGCAGTCAACCATACAGACAGGGTTGGAACAATGAGCAGTTCTTC.

There are a few counts of this clone. The V and J genes are TRBV18 and TRBJ2-3; 13 nucleotides match TRBD2. This CDR3 spans 16 amino acids. In germline, CDR1 is KGHSH, CDR2 LQKENI. Trimming at V came to 4 bases and at J to 4 bases, leaving 5 bases not matched to a gene. CDR3 nucleotides: TGTGCCAGCTCACTCGGACTAGCGGGGGCGGCAGATACGCAGTATTTT. It codes for CASSLGLAGAADTQYF.

Comments on this clone: A junction end diverges from the germline sequence, so it may reflect a read error. This rearrangement joins TRBV7-7 to TRBJ2-3, with 12 bases identical to TRBD2. The CDR3 loop spans 15 amino acids. Per the germline V gene, CDR1 is SSHAT and CDR2 is FNYEAQ (reference sequence). The DNA of the CDR3 is TGTGCTAGCAGCTCAGGACTAGCGGGGACAGATACGCAGTATTTT. The encoded protein is CASSSGLAGTDTQYF.

In its sample, this clone was seen a few times. CDR3 in amino acids: CASSEQGTGELFF. The CDR3 DNA follows: TGTGCCAGCAGCGAACAGGGAACCGGGGAGCTGTTTTTT. The chain links TRBV11-2 to TRBJ2-2, with TRBD1 as a possible D gene (6 bases). The germline V gene encodes CDR1 SGHAT and CDR2 FQNNGV. The V end lost 5 bases, the J end lost 5 bases, and 9 bases lay between the germline ends. The CDR3 totals 13 residues.

This clone appeared a few times. The gene calls are TRBV18 and TRBJ1-1, with D possibly TRBD1 on 5 matching bases. CDR3 length equals 15 residues. V shed 5 bases and J shed 1 base, with 14 bases lying between them. In germline, CDR1 is KGHSH, CDR2 LQKENI. The DNA for the CDR3 is TGTGCCAGCTCAGCAGGGAAGGTGGGGAACACTGAAGCTTTCTTT. Translation gives CASSAGKVGNTEAFF.

The CDR3 region is CASSVGGRDNEQFF. CDR3 DNA sequence: TGTGCCAGCAGCGTGGGAGGTCGAGACAATGAGCAGTTCTTC. V is TRBV7-2 and J is TRBJ2-1; perhaps TRBD2 as D (6 bases). Germline V gene data show CDR1 as SGHTA and CDR2 as FQGNSA. The CDR3 loop spans 14 amino acids. The V end was cut by 5 bases, the J end by 5 bases, with 13 bases between.

This clone was detected a few times. The rearrangement joins TRBV7-2 to TRBJ1-1, with 7 bases that match TRBD1. The CDR3 extends over 13 amino acids. The V gene's germline CDR1 is SGHTA and CDR2 FQGNSA. J lost 13 bases, V lost 1 base, and 9 bases had no gene match. The CDR3 DNA is TGTGCCAGCAGCTTAGGAGGCGGGACAGAGGATTTCTTT. It encodes CASSLGGGTEDFF.

There are many counts of this clone. This chain uses TRBV7-2 with TRBJ2-1; 10 bases are shared with TRBD2. The V gene end was trimmed by 3 bases and the J gene end by 3 bases; junction bases not matched to a gene: 2. The CDR3 has 15 amino acids. Germline loops: CDR1 SGHTA, CDR2 FQGNSA. In DNA form, the CDR3 reads TGTGCCAGCAGCTTTCGGACTAGCGGCTACAATGAGCAGTTCTTC. Translating it yields CASSFRTSGYNEQFF.

This clone was detected a few times. V is TRBV7-9 and J is TRBJ2-7; 9 bases line up with TRBD2. The trim removed 5 bases at V and 3 bases at J, leaving 2 bases unmatched. Germline V lookup: CDR1 SEHNR, CDR2 FQNEAQ (reference sequence). This CDR3 comprises 13 residues. As DNA, the CDR3 is TGTGCCAGCAGCGGGACTAGCTACTACGAGCAGTACTTC. This sequence encodes CASSGTSYYEQYF.

This clone showed up just a few times. This rearrangement joins TRBV5-4 to TRBJ1-2, with D tentatively TRBD1 (5 bases). The CDR3 covers 13 residues. Trimming pared 2 bases from V and 4 bases from J, leaving 9 bases between. The V gene's germline CDR1 is SGHNT and CDR2 YYREEE (reference sequence). The CDR3 DNA reads as TGTGCCAGCAGCTTCGACAGTCTCTATGGCTACACCTTC. This codes for CASSFDSLYGYTF.

The sample holds a few counts of this clone. V and J are TRBV30 and TRBJ2-2, with D possibly being TRBD1 (5 bases). Trimming cost V 3 bases and J 4 bases, with 9 bases left between them. Germline CDR1 is GTSNPN and CDR2 is SVGIG (reference sequence). The CDR3 is 13 amino acids. In nucleotides, the CDR3 is TGTGCCTGGAGCCAGGGTGGCACCGGGGAGCTGTTTTTT. It translates to CAWSQGGTGELFF.

The chain is built from TRBV5-1 and TRBJ1-1, with D tentatively TRBD1 (6 bases). This CDR3 spans 16 amino acids. Trimming cost V 4 bases and J 1 base, with 17 bases left between them. CDR1 is SGHRS, CDR2 YFSETQ, per germline. CDR3 sequence (DNA): TGCGCCAGCAGCCTATCAGAGGGGACATCGAACACTGAAGCTTTCTTT. Its protein product is CASSLSEGTSNTEAFF.

This clone was counted only a few times. The rearrangement joins TRBV29-1 to TRBJ2-3; 10 nucleotides line up with TRBD1. V lost 6 bases, J lost 5 bases, and 8 bases stayed unmatched. Germline lookup yields CDR1 SQVTM and CDR2 ANQGSEA. The CDR3 has 14 residues. The CDR3 DNA is TGCAGCGTGAACCCGGGACAGGGGATAGATACGCAGTATTTT. It encodes CSVNPGQGIDTQYF.

This clone was picked up a small number of times. The J gene is TRBJ2-3, the V gene TRBV27, with D unresolved. V was shortened by 6 bases and J by 6 bases, with 13 bases between the two germline ends. In germline, CDR1 is MNHEY, CDR2 SMNVEV (reference sequence). This CDR3 region has 13 residues. The CDR3 nucleotides are TGTGCCAGCAGCATTACGGAGATGGATACGCAGTATTTT. It encodes CASSITEMDTQYF.

The rearrangement joins TRBV5-1 to TRBJ2-1, with 7 bases lining up with TRBD2. Germline loops: CDR1 SGHRS, CDR2 YFSETQ. The CDR3 contains 15 residues. Trimming at V came to 4 bases and at J to 8 bases, leaving 12 bases not matched to a gene. The CDR3 DNA is TGCGCCAGCAGCCTAGCGGCCGGTACCTTCTATGAGCAGTTCTTC. It is translated as CASSLAAGTFYEQFF.

V and J are TRBV2 and TRBJ1-5; D remains unclear. V dropped 8 bases and J dropped 3 bases, with 5 bases sitting between them. The CDR3 is 11 residues long. Looked up from germline, CDR1 is SNHLY and CDR2 is FYNNEI. Written as DNA, the CDR3 is TGTGCCAGCGGCCTCAATCAGCCCCAGCATTTT. It is translated as CASGLNQPQHF. Supplemented by reference TRBV2 and TRBJ1-5, the full variable domain reads EPEVTQTPSHQVTQMGQEVILRCVPISNHLYFYWYRQILGQKVEFLVSFYNNEISEKSEIFDDQFSVERPDGSNFTLKIRSTKLEDSAMYFCASGLNQPQHFGDGTRLSIL.

J is TRBJ2-1 and V is TRBV7-2; 11 nucleotides line up with TRBD2. V lost 5 bases to trimming and J lost 14 bases; unmatched junction nucleotides: 17. This CDR3 region has 16 residues. Germline V lookup: CDR1 SGHTA, CDR2 FQGNSA. CDR3 sequence reads: CASSPPRGSGGAREFF. For the CDR3, the DNA is TGTGCCAGCAGCCCCCCACGGGGTAGCGGGGGGGCCAGGGAGTTCTTC.

This chain joins TRBV9 and TRBJ2-5, with 7 bases lining up with TRBD2. This CDR3 comprises 17 residues. The trim removed 4 bases at V and 5 bases at J, leaving 17 bases unmatched. Per the germline V gene, CDR1 is SGDLS and CDR2 is YYNGEE. The CDR3 region has the DNA TGTGCCAGCAGCCCATACCTCGGGGGGAAGAAAATGGAGACCCAGTACTTC. It encodes CASSPYLGGKKMETQYF.

The J gene is TRBJ1-2, the V gene TRBV5-8; D might be TRBD1 (6 bases). CDR1 is SGHTS and CDR2 is YDEGEE in the germline V gene. The V and J ends lost 2 bases and 4 bases respectively, with 12 bases between them. The CDR3 contains 14 residues. The CDR3 bases are TGTGCCAGCAGCTTCACTTCAGGGGTCTATGGCTACACCTTC. Protein sequence: CASSFTSGVYGYTF.

The CDR3 loop is CASSLLAGGMDTQYF. CDR3 bases: TGTGCCAGCAGCTTATTAGCGGGGGGTATGGATACGCAGTATTTT. The chain is built from TRBV7-8 and TRBJ2-3, with 10 bases matching TRBD2. V dropped 2 bases and J dropped 6; count of bases not matched to a gene: 5. CDR3 length equals 15 residues. Per germline, CDR1 SGHVS and CDR2 FQNEAQ.

This chain joins TRBV10-3 and TRBJ1-2; D gene uncertain. This CDR3 has 13 amino acids. Germline values: CDR1 ENHRY, CDR2 SYGVKD. Trimming shortened V by 8 bases and J by 3 bases, and 13 bases separated the two germline ends. The CDR3: CAIGGGSDYGYTF. Written as DNA, the CDR3 is TGTGCCATCGGAGGAGGGAGCGACTATGGCTACACCTTC.

This chain connects TRBV30 to TRBJ2-7; D is perhaps TRBD2 (6 bases). Trimming pared 5 bases from V and 0 bases from J, leaving 11 bases between. Germline V gives CDR1 GTSNPN, CDR2 SVGIG (reference sequence). This CDR3 comprises 13 residues. For the CDR3, the DNA is TGTGCCTGGGGGAGGAGTGGCTCCTACGAGCAGTACTTC. It translates to CAWGRSGSYEQYF.